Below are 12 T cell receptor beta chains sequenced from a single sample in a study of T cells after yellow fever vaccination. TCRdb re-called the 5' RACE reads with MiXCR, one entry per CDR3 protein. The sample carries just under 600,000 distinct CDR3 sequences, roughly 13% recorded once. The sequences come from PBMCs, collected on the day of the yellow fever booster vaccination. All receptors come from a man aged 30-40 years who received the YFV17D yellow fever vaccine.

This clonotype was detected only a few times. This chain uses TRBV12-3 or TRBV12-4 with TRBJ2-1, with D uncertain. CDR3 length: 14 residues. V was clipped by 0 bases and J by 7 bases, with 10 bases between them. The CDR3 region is CASSLAPRVNEQFF. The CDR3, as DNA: TGTGCCAGCAGTTTAGCCCCCCGGGTGAATGAGCAGTTCTTC.

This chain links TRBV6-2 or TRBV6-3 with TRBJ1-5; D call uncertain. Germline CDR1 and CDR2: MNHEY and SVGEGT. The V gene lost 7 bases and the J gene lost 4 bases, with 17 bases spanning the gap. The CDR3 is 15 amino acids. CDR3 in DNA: TGTGCCAGCAACGAACACCCGGCAGCTAATCAGCCCCAGCATTTT. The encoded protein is CASNEHPAANQPQHF.

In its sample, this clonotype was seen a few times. CDR3 loop: CASSQDSAGGNEQFF. CDR3 DNA sequence: TGTGCCAGCAGCCAAGATTCGGCGGGGGGGAATGAGCAGTTCTTC. The chain carries TRBV3-1 and TRBJ2-1; 9 bases map to TRBD2. The V gene end was trimmed by 0 bases and the J gene end by 7 bases; junction bases not matched to a gene: 4. This CDR3 is 15 amino acids long. Germline loops: CDR1 LGHDT, CDR2 YNNKEL (reference sequence).

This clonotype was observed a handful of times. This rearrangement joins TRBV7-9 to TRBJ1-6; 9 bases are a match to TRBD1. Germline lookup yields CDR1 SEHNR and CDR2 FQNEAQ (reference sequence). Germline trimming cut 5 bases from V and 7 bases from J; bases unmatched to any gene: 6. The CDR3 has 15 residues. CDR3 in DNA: TGTGCCAGCAGCCCCCAGGGACAGGGAAATTCACCCCTCCACTTT. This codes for CASSPQGQGNSPLHF.

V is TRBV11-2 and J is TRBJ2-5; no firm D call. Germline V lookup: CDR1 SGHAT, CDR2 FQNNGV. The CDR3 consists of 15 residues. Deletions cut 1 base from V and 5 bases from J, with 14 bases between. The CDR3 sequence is CASSLVPGLGETQYF. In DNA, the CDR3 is TGTGCCAGCAGCTTAGTCCCAGGTCTTGGGGAGACCCAGTACTTC.

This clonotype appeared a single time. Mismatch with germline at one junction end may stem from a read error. DNA for the CDR3: TGTGCCGTCAGCCCCGGGACTAACAAAGGCATTCAGTACTTC. Protein: CAVSPGTNKGIQYF. The chain joins TRBV10-3 to TRBJ2-4; 7 bases map to TRBD2. CDR3 size: 14 residues. Germline CDR1 is ENHRY and CDR2 is SYGVKD.

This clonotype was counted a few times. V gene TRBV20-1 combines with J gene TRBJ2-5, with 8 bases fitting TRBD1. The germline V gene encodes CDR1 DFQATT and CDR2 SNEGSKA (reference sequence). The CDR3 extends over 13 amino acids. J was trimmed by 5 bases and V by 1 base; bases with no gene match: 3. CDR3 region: CSARAGGEETQYF. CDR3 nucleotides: TGCAGTGCTAGAGCAGGGGGCGAGGAGACCCAGTACTTC.

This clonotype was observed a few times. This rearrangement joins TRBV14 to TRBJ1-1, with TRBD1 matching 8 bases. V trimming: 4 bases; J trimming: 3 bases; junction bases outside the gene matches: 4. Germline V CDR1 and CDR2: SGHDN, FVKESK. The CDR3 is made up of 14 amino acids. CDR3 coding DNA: TGTGCCAGCAGCCTTACAGGGGGACACACTGAAGCTTTCTTT. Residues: CASSLTGGHTEAFF.

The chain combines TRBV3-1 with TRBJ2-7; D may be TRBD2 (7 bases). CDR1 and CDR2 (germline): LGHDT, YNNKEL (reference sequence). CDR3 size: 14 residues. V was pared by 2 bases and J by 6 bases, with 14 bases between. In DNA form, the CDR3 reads TGTGCCAGCAGCCAACGTGTGGCGGGGGCCGAGCAGTACTTC. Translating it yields CASSQRVAGAEQYF.

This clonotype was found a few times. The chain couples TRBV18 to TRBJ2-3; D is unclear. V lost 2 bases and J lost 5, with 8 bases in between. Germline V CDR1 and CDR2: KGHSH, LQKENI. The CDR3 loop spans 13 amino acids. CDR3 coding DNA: TGTGCCAGCTCACCAGGTCATCTAGATACGCAGTATTTT. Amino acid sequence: CASSPGHLDTQYF.

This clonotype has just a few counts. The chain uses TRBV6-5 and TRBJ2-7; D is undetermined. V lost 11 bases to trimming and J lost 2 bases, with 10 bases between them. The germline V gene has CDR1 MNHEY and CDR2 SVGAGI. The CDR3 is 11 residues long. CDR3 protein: CAVGFAYEQYF. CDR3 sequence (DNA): TGTGCCGTGGGATTCGCCTACGAGCAGTACTTC.

CDR3 in amino acids: CASSPPGQGVKETQYF. CDR3 nucleotide sequence: TGTGCCAGCTCACCTCCGGGACAGGGGGTGAAAGAGACCCAGTACTTC. This chain joins TRBV18 and TRBJ2-5, with 11 bases matching TRBD1. This CDR3 contains 16 residues. The germline gives CDR1 KGHSH, CDR2 LQKENI. V trimming: 3 bases; J trimming: 3 bases; junction bases outside the gene matches: 6.